This paragraph covers one TCR beta chain sequence. Its cognate antigen has yet to be identified. Per-base quality was not reported, and no clone a single base away is much larger than it. The data stem from a study of glioma-infiltrating T cells after dendritic cell vaccination (dated by TCRdb to 2015 to 2016). For context, the study as a whole: A cohort of roughly 15 glioblastoma patients from Phase I and II dendritic cell vaccination trials was included, of whom 9 were newly diagnosed and 6 had recurrent disease. Deep sequencing of TCR beta CDR3 regions was used to quantify tumor-infiltrating lymphocyte content and compare tumor and blood repertoires in dendritic cell-vaccinated glioblastoma patients. The vaccine was prepared from monocyte-derived dendritic cells that were cultured for roughly seven days with IL-4 and GM-CSF and then pulsed overnight with autologous tumor lysate. Survival after dendritic cell vaccination was correlated with TCR sequencing metrics such as TIL content and the overlap between tumor and blood repertoires. Between the early 2000s and the early 2010s, patients were given autologous tumor lysate-pulsed dendritic cell vaccination. Patients received three intradermal dendritic cell vaccine injections at biweekly intervals in the arm below the axilla. Findings and caveats that apply to the study as a whole: TCR clonality showed no direct relationship with survival, which suggests that a diverse polyclonal response may matter. The three-group TCR overlap response model was characterized as speculative, and prospective validation of the model was stated to be required. The cohort was small and heterogeneous, and full blood and tumor sets were available for few patients, with initial-recurrent tumor pairs available for even fewer patients. After dendritic cell vaccination, a higher estimated pretreatment TIL content predicted longer time to progression and overall survival.

The CDR3 starts with the cysteine, ends with the phenylalanine, and has 18 residues. The CDR3 DNA has 54 bases and is translated from base 1. Using the immunoSEQ assay, TCRB CDR3 regions were amplified from 2 micrograms of genomic DNA, or from all available DNA when less than that was on hand. Multiplex PCR used 60 forward primers for TCR V beta segments and 13 reverse primers for J beta segments. To estimate the number of reads per starting template, synthetic control templates were added to each sample at limiting dilution. Reads of 87 bp were generated by sequencing on the Illumina HiSeq System. The authors' analysis ran thus. PCR and sequencing errors were removed by a nearest neighbor algorithm that merged closely related sequences. TCR overlap was defined as the percentage of unique tumor TCR beta sequences that were also found in the peripheral blood of the same patient. Held by TCRdb, this immuneACCESS table contains in-frame sequences only and omits some clones. Under half of the omission traces to an unresolved V gene where checked; the cause of the rest is unknown. V and J calls and clone size are copied from that table; D and trimming were computed from the DNA. This sample gives 99,000 or so clones in total; around 89% of them show up just once. 2.5% to 3% of the sample lies in the top ten.

This specimen's time point label, per the study, means: after dendritic cell vaccination, including at tumor progression/relapse. To be selected, patients needed enough residual fresh-frozen tumor tissue and more than two years of available survival data. None of the glioblastoma patients carried an isocitrate dehydrogenase mutation, although molecular status otherwise varied. PBMC were collected before vaccination, two weeks after the third vaccination, and at tumor progression if tumor progression occurred. Genomic DNA was extracted with the Qiagen DNeasy Blood extraction Kit. The clonotype was recovered from a human donor with glioblastoma. The receptor chain draws on TRBV21-1 and TRBJ1-6; the D segment call TRBD1 is taken from the table without a DNA check. TRBV21-1 is designated a pseudogene. The sequencing here drew on blood, taken after dendritic cell vaccination. CDR3 sequence: CASSKANVGTGGSSPLHF. The base sequence is TGTGCCAGCAGCAAAGCCAACGTAGGGACAGGGGGTAGTTCACCCCTCCACTTT.